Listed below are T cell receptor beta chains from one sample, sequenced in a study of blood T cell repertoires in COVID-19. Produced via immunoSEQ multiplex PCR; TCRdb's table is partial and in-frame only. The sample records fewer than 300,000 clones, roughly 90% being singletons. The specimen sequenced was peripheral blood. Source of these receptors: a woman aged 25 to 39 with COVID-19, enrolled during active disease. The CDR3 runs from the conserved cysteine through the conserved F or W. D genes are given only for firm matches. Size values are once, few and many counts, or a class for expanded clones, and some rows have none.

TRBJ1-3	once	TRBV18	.	TGTGCCAGCTCACCAAAGGACAGTCTGATCTCTGGAAACACCATATATTTT	CASSPKDSLISGNTIYF
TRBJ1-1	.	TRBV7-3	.	TGTGCCAGCAGCGTACAGCCGAACACTGAAGCTTTCTTT	CASSVQPNTEAFF
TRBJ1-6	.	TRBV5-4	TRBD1	TGTGCCAGCAGCCTACGGGACAGGAATTCACCCCTCCACTTT	CASSLRDRNSPLHF
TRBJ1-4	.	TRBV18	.	TGTGCCAGCTCACAGCCGACAATCTCGGATGAAAAACTGTTTTTT	CASSQPTISDEKLFF
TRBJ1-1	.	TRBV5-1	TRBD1	TGCGCCAGCAGCCAGGGACAGTCCGAAGCTTTCTTT	CASSQGQSEAFF
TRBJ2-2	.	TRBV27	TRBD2	TGTGCCAGCAGTTTAAAGCGGGAGAGGACCGGGGAGCTGTTTTTT	CASSLKRERTGELFF
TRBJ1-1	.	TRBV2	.	TGTGCCAGCAGACGACAGAAGCTGAACACTGAAGCTTTCTTT	CASRRQKLNTEAFF
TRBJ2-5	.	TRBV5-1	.	TGCGCCAGCAGCTTAGGGCTAGCGGAGACCCAGTACTTC	CASSLGLAETQYF
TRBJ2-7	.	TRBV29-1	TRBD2	TGCAGCGTTGGATTCGGACTAGCGGTCTACGAGCAGTACTTC	CSVGFGLAVYEQYF
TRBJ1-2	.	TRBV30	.	TGTGCCTGGGAGGAGGGCTATGGCTACACCTTC	CAWEEGYGYTF
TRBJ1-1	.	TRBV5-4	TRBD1	TGTGCCAGCAGCTGGGGAATTGGACAGGGCGGGACTGAAGCTTTCTTT	CASSWGIGQGGTEAFF
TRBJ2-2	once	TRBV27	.	TGTGCCAGCATGCAGGGCGGTTCCTACAACACCGGGGAGCTGTTTTTT	CASMQGGSYNTGELFF
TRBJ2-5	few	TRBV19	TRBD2	TGTGCCAGTAGTATAGGCCCAAGCGGGGGCCAAGAGACCCAGTACTTC	CASSIGPSGGQETQYF
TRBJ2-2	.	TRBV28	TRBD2	TGTGCCAGCAGTAATAGCGGGAGAAGCACCGGGGAGCTGTTTTTT	CASSNSGRSTGELFF
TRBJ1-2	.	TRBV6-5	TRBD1	TGTGCCAGCAGAACAGGGGTTTATGGCTACACCTTC	CASRTGVYGYTF
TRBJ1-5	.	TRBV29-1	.	TGCAGCGTGAGGACAGAGTCCAATCAGCCCCAGCATTTT	CSVRTESNQPQHF
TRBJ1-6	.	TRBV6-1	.	TGTGCCAGCAGTGAGGAGTTTAATTCACCCCTCCACTTT	CASSEEFNSPLHF
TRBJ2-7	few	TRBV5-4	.	TGTGCCAGCAGCTTAGCGCTTCCCCCCTACGAGCAGTACTTC	CASSLALPPYEQYF
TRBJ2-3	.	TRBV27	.	TGTGCCAGCAGTTTAAACAGGCCCACAGATACGCAGTATTTT	CASSLNRPTDTQYF
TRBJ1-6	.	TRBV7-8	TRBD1	TGTGCCAGCAGCTTAGCCGGGACAGAGAATTCACCCCTCCACTTT	CASSLAGTENSPLHF
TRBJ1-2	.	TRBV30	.	TGTGCCTGGAGGGAACGGGTAGGCGGCTACACCTTC	CAWRERVGGYTF
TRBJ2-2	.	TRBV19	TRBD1	TGTGCCAGTAAGAGACAGGGGTCGATAACCGGGGAGCTGTTTTTT	CASKRQGSITGELFF
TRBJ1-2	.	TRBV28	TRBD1	TGTGCCAGCAGTATCCGGACAGGGACTTTAGGTTCCAACTATGGCTACACCTTC	CASSIRTGTLGSNYGYTF
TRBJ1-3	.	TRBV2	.	TGTGCCAGCATTTTAAATACTTCTGGAAACACCATATATTTT	CASILNTSGNTIYF
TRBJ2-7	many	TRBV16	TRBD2	TGTGCCAGCAGTCTGACTAGCGGGAAGCACGAGCAGTACTTC	CASSLTSGKHEQYF
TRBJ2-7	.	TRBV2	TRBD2	TGTGCCAGCAGTGGCGGGACTAGCGGATACGAGCAGTACTTC	CASSGGTSGYEQYF
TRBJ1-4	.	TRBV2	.	TGTGCCAGCAGGGGCAGCCCTTCCGAAAAACTGTTTTTT	CASRGSPSEKLFF
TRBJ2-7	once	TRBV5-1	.	TGCGCCAGCAGCTTTAGGGCAGGGGAAGCGGGGGAGCAGTACTTC	CASSFRAGEAGEQYF
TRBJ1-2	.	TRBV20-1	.	TGCAGTGCTAGTGAAGTGGGGGGATTTACAAATGGCTACACCTTC	CSASEVGGFTNGYTF
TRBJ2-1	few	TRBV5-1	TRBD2	TGCGCCAGCAATATAGCGGGCCGCGTTTTCAATGAGCAGTTCTTC	CASNIAGRVFNEQFF
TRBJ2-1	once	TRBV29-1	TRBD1	TGCAGCTCGTCGCGAGAGGGGGCAATCAATGAGCAGTTCTTC	CSSSREGAINEQFF
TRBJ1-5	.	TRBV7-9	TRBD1	TGTGCCAGCAGCTTAGCGCGGACAGGGGTCTCACAGCCCCAGCATTTT	CASSLARTGVSQPQHF
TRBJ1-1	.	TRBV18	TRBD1	TGTGCCAGCTCACCGCGGGACAGGGGTATTTTGGTCACTGAAGCTTTCTTT	CASSPRDRGILVTEAFF
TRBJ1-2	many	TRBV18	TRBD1	TGTGCCAGCTCACCACCGGGACAGGGGTATGGCTACACCTTC	CASSPPGQGYGYTF
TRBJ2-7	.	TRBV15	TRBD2	TGTGCCACCGGGGCGGGAGGATCTTCCTACGAGCAGTACTTC	CATGAGGSSYEQYF
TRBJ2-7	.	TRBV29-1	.	TGCAGCGTTCAGGAAACTTACGAGCAGTACTTC	CSVQETYEQYF
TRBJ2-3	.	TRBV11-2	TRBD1	TGTGCCAGCAGCTTAGGGGACAGGGGTACAGATACGCAGTATTTT	CASSLGDRGTDTQYF
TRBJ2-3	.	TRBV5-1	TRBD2	TGCGCCAGCAGCCCCCCGAAGGGAGGGGACACAGATACGCAGTATTTT	CASSPPKGGDTDTQYF
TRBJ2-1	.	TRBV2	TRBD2	TGTGCCAGCAGTGGCGGGAGGGCCGAGAATGAGCAGTTCTTC	CASSGGRAENEQFF
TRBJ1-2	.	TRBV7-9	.	TGTGCCAGCACCCTAATGGGTCCAGGGTATGGCTACACCTTC	CASTLMGPGYGYTF
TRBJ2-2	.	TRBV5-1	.	TGCGCCAGCAGCTCATCCGGTTCTTCCACCGGGGAGCTGTTTTTT	CASSSSGSSTGELFF
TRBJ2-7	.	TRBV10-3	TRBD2	TGTGCCATCAGCGGAGCGGGAGAGGGCCCCTACGAGCAGTACTTC	CAISGAGEGPYEQYF
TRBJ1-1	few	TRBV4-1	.	TGCGCCAGCAGCCAACGGGGGGGCCGAGGGAACACTGAAGCTTTCTTT	CASSQRGGRGNTEAFF
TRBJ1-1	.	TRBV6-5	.	TGTGCCAGCAGAGGACGGGGGAACACTGAAGCTTTCTTT	CASRGRGNTEAFF
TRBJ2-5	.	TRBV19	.	TGTGCCAGTAGTATCCCGGGACTGGGGAGGGAGACCCAGTACTTC	CASSIPGLGRETQYF
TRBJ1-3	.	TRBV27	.	TGTGCCAGCGGGTCATTGTTACCAGGGCTGGAAGGAAACACCATATATTTT	CASGSLLPGLEGNTIYF
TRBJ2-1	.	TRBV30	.	TGTGCCTGGAGCGGGAGAGGCGATGAGCAGTTCTTC	CAWSGRGDEQFF
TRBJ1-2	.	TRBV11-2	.	TGTGCCAGCAGCTTATTAACCGGAGGCTATGGCTACACCTTC	CASSLLTGGYGYTF
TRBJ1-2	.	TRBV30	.	TGTGCCTGGAGTGTACACACCTATGGCTACACCTTC	CAWSVHTYGYTF
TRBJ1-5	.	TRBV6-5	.	TGTGCCAGCAGGATGGGGGGTCGAGGCAATCAGCCCCAGCATTTT	CASRMGGRGNQPQHF
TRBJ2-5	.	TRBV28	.	TGTGCCAGCAGTTTCGAAGAGACCCAGTACTTC	CASSFEETQYF
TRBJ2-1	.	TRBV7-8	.	TGTGCCAGCACCTACTTCGGGGACAATGAGCAGTTCTTC	CASTYFGDNEQFF
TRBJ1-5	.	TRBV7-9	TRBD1	TGTGCCAGCAGCTTAGGGGACAGTGGCAATCAGCCCCAGCATTTT	CASSLGDSGNQPQHF
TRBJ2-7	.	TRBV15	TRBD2	TGTGCCACCAGCCTTTCTAGCGGGATAACCGGAAGTTCCTACGAGCAGTACTTC	CATSLSSGITGSSYEQYF
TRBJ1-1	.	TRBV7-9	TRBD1	TGTGCCAGCAGCTCAGGACAGGGTAGAGCTTTCTTT	CASSSGQGRAFF
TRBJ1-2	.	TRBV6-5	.	TGTGCCAGCGTAAACAGCAAAGGCTACACCTTC	CASVNSKGYTF
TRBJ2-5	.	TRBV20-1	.	TGCAGTGCTAGTCGAGACGCTAGCCGAAACCAAGAGACCCAGTACTTC	CSASRDASRNQETQYF
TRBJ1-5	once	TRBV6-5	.	TGTGCCAGCACCAGGGGCCCCCATCAGCCCCAGCATTTT	CASTRGPHQPQHF
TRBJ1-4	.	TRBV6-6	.	TGTGCCAGCAGTTACTGGGGGGGTGAAGAAAAACTGTTTTTT	CASSYWGGEEKLFF